The clone carrying this TCR beta chain was seen a single time. Its matching antigen is unknown. This table comes from immunoSEQ multiplex PCR, and its TCRdb copy is limited to in-frame clones, with some not included. The data hold under 25,000 clones, with around 70% observed a single time. These data originate in a study of vaccination effects on CD4 cells after COVID-19. Whole-study findings and limits: Substantial clonal contraction characterized both infection- and vaccine-induced clones late after vaccination.

ViraFEST expansion of antigen-specific CD4+ T cells with viral peptide pools preceded sequencing. A roughly 10-day culture period preceded the isolation of CD4+ T cells. The person had a PCR-confirmed SARS-CoV-2 infection during March to December 2020. Cultures of roughly 2 million PBMC per well contained 10 IU/ml IL-2 plus 10 ug/ml peptides. On day 3 and again on day 7, half the medium was replaced with IL-2 medium. Germline-derived CDR1 and CDR2 are LGHNA and YNFKEQ. V dropped 3 bases and J dropped 3 bases, with 11 bases sitting between them. This CDR3 comprises 15 residues. The material was CD4+ T cells from PBMCs cultured with SARS-CoV-2 spike peptides, obtained before COVID-19 vaccination. This sequence was found in a human donor who had a prior SARS-CoV-2 infection. This chain links TRBV4-2 with TRBJ2-2; the D is unclear. The CDR3 is CASSQVSRDTGELFF. CDR3 nucleotide sequence: TGTGCCAGCAGCCAGGTGTCTAGAGACACCGGGGAGCTGTTTTTT.